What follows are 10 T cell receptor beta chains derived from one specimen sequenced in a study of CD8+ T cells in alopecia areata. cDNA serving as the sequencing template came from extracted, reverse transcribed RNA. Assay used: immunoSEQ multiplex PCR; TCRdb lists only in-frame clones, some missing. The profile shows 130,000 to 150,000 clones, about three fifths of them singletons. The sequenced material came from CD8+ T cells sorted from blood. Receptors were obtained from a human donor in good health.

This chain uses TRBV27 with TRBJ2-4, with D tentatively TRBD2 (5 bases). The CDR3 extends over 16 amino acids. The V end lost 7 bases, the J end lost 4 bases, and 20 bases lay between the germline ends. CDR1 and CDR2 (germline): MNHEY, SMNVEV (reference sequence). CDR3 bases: TGTGCCAGCACCCCCGTCGCGGGCGCCGTAAAAAACATTCAGTACTTC. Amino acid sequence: CASTPVAGAVKNIQYF.

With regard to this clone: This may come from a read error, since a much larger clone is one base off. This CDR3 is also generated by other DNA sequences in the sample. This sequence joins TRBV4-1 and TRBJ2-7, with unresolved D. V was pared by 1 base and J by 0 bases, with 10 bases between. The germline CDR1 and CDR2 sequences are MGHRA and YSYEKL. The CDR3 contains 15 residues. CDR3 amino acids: CASSQGEEASYEQYF. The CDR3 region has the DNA TGCGCCAGCAGCCAAGGAGAAGAGGCCTCCTACGAGCAGTACTTC.

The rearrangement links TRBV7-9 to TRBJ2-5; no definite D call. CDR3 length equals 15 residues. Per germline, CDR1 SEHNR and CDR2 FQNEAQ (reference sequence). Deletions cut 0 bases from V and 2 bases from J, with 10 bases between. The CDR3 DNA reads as TGTGCCAGCAGCTTAGCTTTCAGGCGGCAAGAGACCCAGTACTTC. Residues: CASSLAFRRQETQYF.

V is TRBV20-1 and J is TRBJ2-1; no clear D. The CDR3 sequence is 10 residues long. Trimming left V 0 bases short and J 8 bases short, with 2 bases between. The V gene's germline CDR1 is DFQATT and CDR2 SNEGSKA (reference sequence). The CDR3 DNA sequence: TGCAGTGCTAGAGAACATGAGCAGTTCTTC. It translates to CSAREHEQFF.

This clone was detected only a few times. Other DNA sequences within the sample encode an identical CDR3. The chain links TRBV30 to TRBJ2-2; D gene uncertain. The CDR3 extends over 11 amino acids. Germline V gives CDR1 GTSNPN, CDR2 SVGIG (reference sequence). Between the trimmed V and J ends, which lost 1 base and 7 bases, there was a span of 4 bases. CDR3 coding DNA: TGTGCCTGGAGTGGGGGCGGGGAGCTGTTTTTT. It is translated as CAWSGGGELFF.

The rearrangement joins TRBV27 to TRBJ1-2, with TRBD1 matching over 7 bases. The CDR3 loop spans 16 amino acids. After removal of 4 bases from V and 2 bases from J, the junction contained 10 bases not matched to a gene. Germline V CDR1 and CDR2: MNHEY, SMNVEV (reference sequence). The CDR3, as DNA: TGTGCCAGCAGTTCTCTTGAGACAGGGCAAAACTATGGCTACACCTTC. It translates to CASSSLETGQNYGYTF.

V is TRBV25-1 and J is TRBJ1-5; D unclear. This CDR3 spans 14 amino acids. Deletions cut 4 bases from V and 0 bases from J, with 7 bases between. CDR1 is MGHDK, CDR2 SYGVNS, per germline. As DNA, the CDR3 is TGTGCCAGCAGTGCGGGGAATAGCAATCAGCCCCAGCATTTT. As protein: CASSAGNSNQPQHF.

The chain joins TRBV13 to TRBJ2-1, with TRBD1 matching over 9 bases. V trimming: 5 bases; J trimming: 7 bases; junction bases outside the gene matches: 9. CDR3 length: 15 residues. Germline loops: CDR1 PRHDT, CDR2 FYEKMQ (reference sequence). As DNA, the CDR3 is TGTGCCAGCAGCGAAACGGGACAGGGCCAAAATGAGCAGTTCTTC. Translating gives CASSETGQGQNEQFF.

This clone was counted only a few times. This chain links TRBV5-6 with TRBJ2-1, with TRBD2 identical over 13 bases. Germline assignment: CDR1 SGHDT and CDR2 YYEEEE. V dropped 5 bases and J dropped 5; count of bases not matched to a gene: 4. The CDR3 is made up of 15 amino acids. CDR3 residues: CASRGTSGVHNEQFF. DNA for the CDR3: TGTGCCAGCAGAGGGACTAGCGGGGTTCACAATGAGCAGTTCTTC.

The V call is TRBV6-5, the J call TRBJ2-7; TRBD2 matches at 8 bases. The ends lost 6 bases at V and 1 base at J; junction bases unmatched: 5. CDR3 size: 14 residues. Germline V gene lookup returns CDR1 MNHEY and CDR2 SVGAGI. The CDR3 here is CASRLTSASYEQYF. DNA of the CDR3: TGTGCCAGCAGGTTGACTAGCGCTTCCTACGAGCAGTACTTC.